This TCR beta chain was documented in a study of post-analysis software for immune sequencing data. Study overall: Relapsing-remitting, secondary progressive and progressive-relapsing multiple sclerosis courses were included.

Concerning this clonotype: The antigen is undetermined.

Study-wide results and limits: A few TRBV segments (TRBV5-6, TRBV5-1 and TRBV20-1 among them) occurred more frequently in patients than in controls. Multiple sclerosis patients had significantly lower normalized Chao1 diversity than controls. Under F measure analysis, samples from one preparation batch co-clustered strongly.

Presence of unique molecular identifiers characterized the TCR beta cDNA libraries. TCRdb used MiXCR to reprocess the PCR reads, holding one entry per CDR3 protein. Here the sample spans fewer than 850,000 distinct CDR3 sequences, under 60% being singletons. Germline lookup yields CDR1 SGHTA and CDR2 FQGNSA. The CDR3 is 13 amino acids. V was clipped by 1 base and J by 5 bases, with 9 bases between them. The origin of this receptor is a girl between 10 and 17 years old with multiple sclerosis. The gene calls are TRBV7-2 and TRBJ2-7; no clear D. The sequenced sample consisted of blood. The CDR3 spells CASSLDARDEQYF. The CDR3 nucleotides read TGTGCCAGCAGCTTAGATGCCCGGGACGAGCAGTACTTC.